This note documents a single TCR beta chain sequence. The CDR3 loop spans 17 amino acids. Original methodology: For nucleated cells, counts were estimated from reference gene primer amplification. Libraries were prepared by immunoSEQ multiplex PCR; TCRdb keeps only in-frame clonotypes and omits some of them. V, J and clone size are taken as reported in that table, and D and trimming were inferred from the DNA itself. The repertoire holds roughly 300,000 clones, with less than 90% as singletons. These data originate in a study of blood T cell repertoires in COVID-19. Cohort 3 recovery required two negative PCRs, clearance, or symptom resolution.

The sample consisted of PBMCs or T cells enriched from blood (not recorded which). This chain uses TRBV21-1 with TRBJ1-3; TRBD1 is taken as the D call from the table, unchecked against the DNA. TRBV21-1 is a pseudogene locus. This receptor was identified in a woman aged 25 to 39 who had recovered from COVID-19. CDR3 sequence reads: CASRRFEAGNSGNTIYF. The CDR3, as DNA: TGTGCCAGCAGAAGGTTTGAGGCAGGGAACTCTGGAAACACCATATATTTT.